These 13 T cell receptor beta chains originate from one sample sequenced in a study of cytomegalovirus exposure and HLA in healthy donors. This PCR relied on a set of 60 Vbeta primers and 13 Jbeta primers. Generated by immunoSEQ multiplex PCR, the TCRdb table keeps only in-frame clones and is missing some. In total, the table holds about 120,000 clones. What was sequenced was PBMCs. Receptors originate from a man aged 18 to 29 in good health and CMV-seronegative.

The rearrangement uses TRBV14 and TRBJ1-6; tentative D call: TRBD1 (5 bases). This CDR3 has 15 amino acids. From germline, CDR1 is SGHDN and CDR2 FVKESK. V lost 4 bases, J lost 2 bases, and 9 bases lay in between. The CDR3 reads CASSLREPYNSPLHF. For the CDR3, the DNA is TGTGCCAGCAGCCTCAGGGAACCCTATAATTCACCCCTCCACTTT. The whole variable domain, remainder taken from reference TRBV14 and TRBJ1-6, is EAGVTQFPSHSVIEKGQTVTLRCDPISGHDNLYWYRRVMGKEIKFLLHFVKESKQDESGMPNNRFLAERTGGTYSTLKVQPAELEDSGVYFCASSLREPYNSPLHFGNGTRLTVT.

V usage is TRBV10-1 and J usage is TRBJ1-2; 7 bases are shared with TRBD1. The trim removed 4 bases at V and 7 bases at J, leaving 9 bases unmatched. This CDR3 has 14 amino acids. CDR1 and CDR2 from the germline V gene are WNHNN and SYGVQD (reference sequence). The CDR3 bases are TGCGCCAGCAGTGCCGGGGACAGCATCTTTGGCTACACCTTC. Its translation: CASSAGDSIFGYTF.

The chain is built from TRBV15 and TRBJ2-7; D remains unclear. CDR1 LNHNV and CDR2 YYDKDF come from the germline V gene (reference sequence). Trimming shortened V by 0 bases and J by 3 bases, and 15 bases separated the two germline ends. The CDR3 has 16 residues. CDR3 sequence (DNA): TGTGCCACCAGCAGAGATCCTTCCAGGTTCCACTACGAGCAGTACTTC. Translating gives CATSRDPSRFHYEQYF.

The chain uses TRBV11-2 and TRBJ2-7, with no clear D. V was cut by 3 bases and J by 9 bases, with 12 bases left in between. CDR1 is SGHAT and CDR2 is FQNNGV in the germline V gene. CDR3 length equals 12 residues. CDR3 residues: CASSFLRAGQYF. Here the CDR3 DNA reads TGTGCCAGCAGCTTCCTACGTGCCGGGCAGTACTTC.

The chain uses TRBV18 and TRBJ1-2; a possible D gene is TRBD1 (6 bases). The CDR3 has 14 residues. The germline V and J ends were trimmed by 3 bases and 2 bases, with 10 bases remaining between them. In germline, CDR1 is KGHSH, CDR2 LQKENI. The CDR3 nucleotides read TGTGCCAGCTCACCGGGACACCAAAACTATGGCTACACCTTC. This sequence encodes CASSPGHQNYGYTF. Full variable domain (rest looked up from reference TRBV18 and TRBJ1-2): NAGVMQNPRHLVRRRGQEARLRCSPMKGHSHVYWYRQLPEEGLKFMVYLQKENIIDESGMPKERFSAEFPKEGPSILRIQQVVRGDSAAYFCASSPGHQNYGYTFGSGTRLTVV.

The chain links TRBV4-2 to TRBJ2-7; TRBD1 might be the D (5 bases). V was trimmed by 0 bases and J by 2 bases, leaving 11 bases between them. The CDR3 is 15 residues long. Germline loops: CDR1 LGHNA, CDR2 YNFKEQ. CDR3 bases: TGTGCCAGCAGCCAAGAATCCGTCAGGGCCTACGAGCAGTACTTC. The encoded protein is CASSQESVRAYEQYF.

The chain links TRBV27 to TRBJ1-5; no clear D. This CDR3 region has 13 residues. V was shortened by 4 bases and J by 7 bases, with 11 bases between the two germline ends. From germline, CDR1 is MNHEY and CDR2 SMNVEV (reference sequence). The CDR3 nucleotides read TGTGCCAGCAGTTCGACGGAGGTACAGCCCCAGCATTTT. Translating it yields CASSSTEVQPQHF.

The V and J genes are TRBV4-2 and TRBJ2-7; TRBD1 agrees at 11 bases. The J segment lost 1 base and the V segment lost 0 bases, leaving 2 bases of the junction unmatched. CDR1 and CDR2 (germline): LGHNA, YNFKEQ. This CDR3 spans 16 amino acids. Here the CDR3 reads CASSQEGTGGSYEQYF. The CDR3 DNA is TGTGCCAGCAGCCAAGAGGGGACAGGGGGGTCCTACGAGCAGTACTTC.

The chain is built from TRBV7-7 and TRBJ2-5; 7 positions agree with TRBD1. The germline V gene has CDR1 SSHAT and CDR2 FNYEAQ (reference sequence). The junction had 11 bases not matched to a gene; V was cut back by 5 bases and J by 2 bases. This CDR3 comprises 16 residues. The CDR3 loop reads CASSAYPGQPQETQYF. CDR3 nucleotides: TGTGCCAGCAGCGCCTACCCGGGACAGCCTCAAGAGACCCAGTACTTC.

This rearrangement joins TRBV9 to TRBJ2-2, with 8 bases identical to TRBD2. The CDR3 is 17 amino acids. Germline V lookup: CDR1 SGDLS, CDR2 YYNGEE. Germline trimming cut 4 bases from V and 3 bases from J; bases unmatched to any gene: 11. The CDR3 region has the DNA TGTGCCAGCAGCACGTCGATGTCGCGGGAGGACACCGGGGAGCTGTTTTTT. Translation gives CASSTSMSREDTGELFF.

The chain employs TRBV18 and TRBJ2-5; TRBD2 might be the D (5 bases). The CDR3 length is 14 residues. Germline lookup yields CDR1 KGHSH and CDR2 LQKENI. V was clipped by 2 bases and J by 3 bases, with 10 bases between them. The CDR3 DNA reads TGTGCCAGCTCACCAAGGTGGGAGAAAGAGACCCAGTACTTC. This translates into CASSPRWEKETQYF.

The rearrangement joins TRBV7-9 to TRBJ2-2; no clear D gene. Germline CDR1 reads SEHNR; CDR2 reads FQNEAQ (reference sequence). Trimming removed 4 bases from V and 8 bases from J, with 23 bases in between. The CDR3 runs 17 residues. The CDR3 region is CASSSTSTVLKPGELFF. For the CDR3, the DNA is TGTGCCAGCAGCTCTACTTCTACAGTCCTAAAACCAGGGGAGCTGTTTTTT.

The chain's CDR3 is CASSHPLASGTDTQYF. DNA of the CDR3: TGTGCCAGCTCACACCCGCTAGCGTCGGGCACAGATACGCAGTATTTT. The chain is built from TRBV18 and TRBJ2-3; maybe TRBD2 (6 bases). The germline V gene has CDR1 KGHSH and CDR2 LQKENI. The CDR3 has 16 amino acids. V lost 4 bases and J lost 1, with 15 bases in between.